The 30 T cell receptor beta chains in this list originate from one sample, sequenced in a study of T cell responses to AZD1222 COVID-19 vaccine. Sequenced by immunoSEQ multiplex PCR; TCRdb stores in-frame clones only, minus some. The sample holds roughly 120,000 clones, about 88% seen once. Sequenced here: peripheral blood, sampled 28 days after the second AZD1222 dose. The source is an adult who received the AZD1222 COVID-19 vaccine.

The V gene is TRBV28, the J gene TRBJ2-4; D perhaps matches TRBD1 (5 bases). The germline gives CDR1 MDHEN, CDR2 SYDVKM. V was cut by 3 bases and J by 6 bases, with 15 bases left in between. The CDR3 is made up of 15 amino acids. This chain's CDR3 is CASSLVARVGNIQYF. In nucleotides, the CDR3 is TGTGCCAGCAGTTTGGTAGCCAGGGTGGGAAACATTCAGTACTTC.

CDR3 nucleotides: TGTGCCAGCAGCCAAGTGGCGGGGGGGGCCCTCGGAGAGCAGTTCTTC. It encodes CASSQVAGGALGEQFF. The chain is built from TRBV3-1 (or the pseudogene TRBV3-2) and TRBJ2-1; 9 bases line up with TRBD2. The CDR3 consists of 16 residues. Germline values: CDR1 LGHDT, CDR2 YNNKEL (reference sequence). V was pared by 1 base and J by 10 bases, with 11 bases of the junction left unmatched.

The CDR3 sequence: CASSRSGTQNTGELFF. CDR3 in DNA: TGTGCCAGCAGCCGATCCGGGACTCAGAACACCGGGGAGCTGTTTTTT. The chain has TRBV3-1 (or the pseudogene TRBV3-2) and TRBJ2-2, with D possibly TRBD2 on 6 matching bases. V dropped 4 bases and J dropped 1 base, with 13 bases sitting between them. Germline assignment: CDR1 LGHDT and CDR2 YNNKEL (reference sequence). CDR3 size: 16 residues.

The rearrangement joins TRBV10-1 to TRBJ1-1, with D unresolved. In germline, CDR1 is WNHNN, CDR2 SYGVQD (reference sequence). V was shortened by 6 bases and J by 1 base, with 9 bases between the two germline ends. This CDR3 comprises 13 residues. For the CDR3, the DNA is TGCGCCAGCAGCCTGACCGGGAACACTGAAGCTTTCTTT. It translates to CASSLTGNTEAFF.

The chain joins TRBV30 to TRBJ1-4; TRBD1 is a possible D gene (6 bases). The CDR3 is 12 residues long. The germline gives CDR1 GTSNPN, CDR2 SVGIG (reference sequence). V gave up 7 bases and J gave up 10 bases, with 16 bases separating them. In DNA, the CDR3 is TGTGCCTTCGAAACAGGGTTGGGAAAACTGTTTTTT. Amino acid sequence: CAFETGLGKLFF.

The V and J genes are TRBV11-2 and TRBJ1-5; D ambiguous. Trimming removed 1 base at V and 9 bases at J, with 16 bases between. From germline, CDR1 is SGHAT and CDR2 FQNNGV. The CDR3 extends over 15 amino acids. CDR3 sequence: CASSLGDGPRWPQHF. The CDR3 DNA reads TGTGCCAGCAGCTTAGGAGACGGTCCTAGGTGGCCCCAGCATTTT.

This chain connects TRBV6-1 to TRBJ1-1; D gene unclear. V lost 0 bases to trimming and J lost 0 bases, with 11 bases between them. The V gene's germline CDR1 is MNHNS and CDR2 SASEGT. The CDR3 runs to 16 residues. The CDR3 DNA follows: TGTGCCAGCAGTGAAGCATTCTTCACATTGAACACTGAAGCTTTCTTT. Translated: CASSEAFFTLNTEAFF.

As DNA, the CDR3 is TGCAGCGCCGGAACGGGGAGTCAGCCCCAGCATTTT. It translates to CSAGTGSQPQHF. The chain employs TRBV29-1 and TRBJ1-5; D uncertain. The CDR3 is 12 amino acids. V gave up 7 bases and J gave up 6 bases, with 13 bases separating them. Germline CDR1 SQVTM, CDR2 ANQGSEA.

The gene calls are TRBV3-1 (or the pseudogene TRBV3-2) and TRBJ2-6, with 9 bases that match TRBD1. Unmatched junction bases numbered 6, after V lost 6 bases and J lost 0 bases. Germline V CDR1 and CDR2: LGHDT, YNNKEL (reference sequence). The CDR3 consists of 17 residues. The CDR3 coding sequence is TGTGCCAGCAGATCGGGACAGGGATTCTCTGGGGCCAACGTCCTGACTTTC. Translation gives CASRSGQGFSGANVLTF.

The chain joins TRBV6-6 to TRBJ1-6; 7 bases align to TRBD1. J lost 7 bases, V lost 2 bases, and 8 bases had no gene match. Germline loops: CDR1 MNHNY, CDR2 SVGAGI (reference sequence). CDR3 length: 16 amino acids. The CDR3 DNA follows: TGTGCCAGCAGTTACCCACCGGGACAGCGCAATTCACCCCTCCACTTT. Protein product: CASSYPPGQRNSPLHF.

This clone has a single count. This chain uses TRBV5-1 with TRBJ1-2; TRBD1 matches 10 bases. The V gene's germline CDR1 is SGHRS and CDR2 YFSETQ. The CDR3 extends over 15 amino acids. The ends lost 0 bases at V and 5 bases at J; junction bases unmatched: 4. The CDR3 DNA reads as TGCGCCAGCAGCTTGGGGGGACAGGGGTCTTATGGCTACACCTTC. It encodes CASSLGGQGSYGYTF.

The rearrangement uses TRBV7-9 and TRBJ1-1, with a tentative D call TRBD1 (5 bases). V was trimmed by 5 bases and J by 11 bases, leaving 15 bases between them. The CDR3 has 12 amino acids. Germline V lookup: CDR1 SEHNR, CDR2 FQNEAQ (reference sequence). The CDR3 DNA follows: TGTGCCAGCAGCCCGGACTGGGGGAAGGCTTTCTTT. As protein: CASSPDWGKAFF.

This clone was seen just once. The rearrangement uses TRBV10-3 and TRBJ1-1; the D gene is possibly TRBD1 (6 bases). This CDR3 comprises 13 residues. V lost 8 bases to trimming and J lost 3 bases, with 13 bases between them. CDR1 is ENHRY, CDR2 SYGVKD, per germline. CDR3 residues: CAIRPQGDTEAFF. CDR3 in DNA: TGTGCCATCCGGCCACAGGGAGACACTGAAGCTTTCTTT.

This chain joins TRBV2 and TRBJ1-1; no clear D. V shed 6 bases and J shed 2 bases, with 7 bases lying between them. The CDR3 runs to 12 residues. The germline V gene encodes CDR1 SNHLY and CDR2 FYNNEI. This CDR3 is CASSEINTEAFF. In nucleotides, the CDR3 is TGTGCCAGCAGCGAAATTAACACTGAAGCTTTCTTT.

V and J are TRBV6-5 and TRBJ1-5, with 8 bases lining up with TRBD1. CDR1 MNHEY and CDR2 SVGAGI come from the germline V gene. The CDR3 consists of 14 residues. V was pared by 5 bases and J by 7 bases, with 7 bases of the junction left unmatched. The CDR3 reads CASSIRQGRQPQHF. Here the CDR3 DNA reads TGTGCCAGCAGTATCCGACAGGGGAGACAGCCCCAGCATTTT.

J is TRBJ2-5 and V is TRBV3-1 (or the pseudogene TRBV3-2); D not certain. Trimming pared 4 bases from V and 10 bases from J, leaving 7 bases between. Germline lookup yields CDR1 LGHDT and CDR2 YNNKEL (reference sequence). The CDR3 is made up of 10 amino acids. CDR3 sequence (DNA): TGTGCCAGCAGCCTGGGGAACCAGTACTTC. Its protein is CASSLGNQYF.

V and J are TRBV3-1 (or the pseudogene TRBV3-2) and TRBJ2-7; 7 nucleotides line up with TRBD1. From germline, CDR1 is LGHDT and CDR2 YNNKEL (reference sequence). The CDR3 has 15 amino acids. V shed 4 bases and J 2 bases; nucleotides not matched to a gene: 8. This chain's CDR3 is CASSRPGTATYEQYF. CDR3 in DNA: TGTGCCAGCAGCCGCCCCGGGACAGCAACCTACGAGCAGTACTTC.

The CDR3 is CASSLSETGNTEAFF. The CDR3 DNA sequence: TGTGCCAGCAGCTTAAGCGAGACAGGGAATACTGAAGCTTTCTTT. The chain has TRBV7-6 and TRBJ1-1; 7 nucleotides match TRBD1. This CDR3 spans 15 amino acids. The germline gives CDR1 SGHVS, CDR2 FNYEAQ. V lost 2 bases to trimming and J lost 5 bases; unmatched junction nucleotides: 8.

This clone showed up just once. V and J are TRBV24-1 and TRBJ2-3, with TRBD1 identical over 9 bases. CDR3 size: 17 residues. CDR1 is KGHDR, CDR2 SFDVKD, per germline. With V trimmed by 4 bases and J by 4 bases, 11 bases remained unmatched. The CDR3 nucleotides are TGTGCCACCAGTGACCCCAGGGACAGGGCTCGCCCAGATACGCAGTATTTT. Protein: CATSDPRDRARPDTQYF.

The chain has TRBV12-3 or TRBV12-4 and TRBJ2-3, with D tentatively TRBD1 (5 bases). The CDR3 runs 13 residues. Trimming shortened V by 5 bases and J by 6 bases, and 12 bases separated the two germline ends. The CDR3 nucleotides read TGTGCCAGCAGTCTGGGGCTCGTCGATACGCAGTATTTT. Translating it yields CASSLGLVDTQYF.

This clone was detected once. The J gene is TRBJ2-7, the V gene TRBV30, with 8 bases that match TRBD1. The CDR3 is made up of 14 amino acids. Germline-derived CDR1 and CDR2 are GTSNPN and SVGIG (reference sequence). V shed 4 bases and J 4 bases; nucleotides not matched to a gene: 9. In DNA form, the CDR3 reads TGTGCCTGGACTGCGCGGACAGGGTCGTACGAGCAGTACTTC. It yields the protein CAWTARTGSYEQYF.

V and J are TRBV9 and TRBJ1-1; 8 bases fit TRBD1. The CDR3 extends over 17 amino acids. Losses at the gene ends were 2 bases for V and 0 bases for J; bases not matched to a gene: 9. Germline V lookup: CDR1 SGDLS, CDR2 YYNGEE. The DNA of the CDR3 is TGTGCCAGCAGCGTGTGGGACAGGCCACTCGTGAACACTGAAGCTTTCTTT. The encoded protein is CASSVWDRPLVNTEAFF.

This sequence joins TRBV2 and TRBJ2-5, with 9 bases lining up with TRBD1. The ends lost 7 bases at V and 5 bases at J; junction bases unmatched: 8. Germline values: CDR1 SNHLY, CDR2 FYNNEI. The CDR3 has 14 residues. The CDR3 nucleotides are TGTGCCAGCAATACCGGGACAGGGAGCGAGACCCAGTACTTC. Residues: CASNTGTGSETQYF.

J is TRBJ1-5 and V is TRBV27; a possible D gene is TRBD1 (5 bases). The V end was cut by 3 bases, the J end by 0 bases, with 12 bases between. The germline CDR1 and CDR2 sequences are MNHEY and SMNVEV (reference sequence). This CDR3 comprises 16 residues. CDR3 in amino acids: CASSLRGEISNQPQHF. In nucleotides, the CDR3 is TGTGCCAGCAGTTTGCGAGGGGAGATTAGCAATCAGCCCCAGCATTTT.

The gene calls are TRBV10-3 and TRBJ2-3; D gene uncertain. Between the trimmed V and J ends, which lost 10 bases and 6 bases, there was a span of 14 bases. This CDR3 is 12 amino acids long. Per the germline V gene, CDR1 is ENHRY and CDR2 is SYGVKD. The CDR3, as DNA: TGTGCCACGGCCTGGGCTTCCGATACGCAGTATTTT. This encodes CATAWASDTQYF.

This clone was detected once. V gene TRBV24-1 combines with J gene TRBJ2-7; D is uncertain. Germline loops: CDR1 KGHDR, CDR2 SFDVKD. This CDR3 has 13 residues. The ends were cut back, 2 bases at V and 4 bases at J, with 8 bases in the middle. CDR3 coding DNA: TGTGCCACCAGTGATTCGTATGTGTACGAGCAGTACTTC. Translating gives CATSDSYVYEQYF.

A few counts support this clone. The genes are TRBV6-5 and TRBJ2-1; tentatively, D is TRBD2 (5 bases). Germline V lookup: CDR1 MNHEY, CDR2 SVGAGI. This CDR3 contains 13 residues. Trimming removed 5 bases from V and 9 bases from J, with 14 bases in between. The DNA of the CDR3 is TGTGCCAGCAGTCGAACGAGCGAGGGTGAGCAGTTCTTC. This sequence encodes CASSRTSEGEQFF.

In DNA, the CDR3 is TGTGCCAGCAGCCCTAGTCGGTATAATTCACCCCTCCACTTT. Translated, it gives CASSPSRYNSPLHF. The genes are TRBV3-1 (or the pseudogene TRBV3-2) and TRBJ1-6; the D is unclear. CDR3 size: 14 residues. Per germline, CDR1 LGHDT and CDR2 YNNKEL (reference sequence). V gave up 4 bases and J gave up 4 bases, with 8 bases separating them.

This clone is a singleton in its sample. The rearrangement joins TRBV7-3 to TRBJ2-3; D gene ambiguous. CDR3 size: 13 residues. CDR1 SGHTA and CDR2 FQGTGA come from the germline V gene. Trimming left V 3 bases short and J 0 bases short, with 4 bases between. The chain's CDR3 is CASSLLSTDTQYF. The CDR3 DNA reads TGTGCCAGCAGCTTGTTAAGCACAGATACGCAGTATTTT.

The DNA of the CDR3 is TGTGCCAGCAGCATCGACGAGTACAATGAGCAGTTCTTC. Residues: CASSIDEYNEQFF. The V and J genes are TRBV5-4 and TRBJ2-1; no clear D gene. V gave up 4 bases and J gave up 4 bases, with 9 bases separating them. From germline, CDR1 is SGHNT and CDR2 YYREEE (reference sequence). The CDR3 covers 13 residues.